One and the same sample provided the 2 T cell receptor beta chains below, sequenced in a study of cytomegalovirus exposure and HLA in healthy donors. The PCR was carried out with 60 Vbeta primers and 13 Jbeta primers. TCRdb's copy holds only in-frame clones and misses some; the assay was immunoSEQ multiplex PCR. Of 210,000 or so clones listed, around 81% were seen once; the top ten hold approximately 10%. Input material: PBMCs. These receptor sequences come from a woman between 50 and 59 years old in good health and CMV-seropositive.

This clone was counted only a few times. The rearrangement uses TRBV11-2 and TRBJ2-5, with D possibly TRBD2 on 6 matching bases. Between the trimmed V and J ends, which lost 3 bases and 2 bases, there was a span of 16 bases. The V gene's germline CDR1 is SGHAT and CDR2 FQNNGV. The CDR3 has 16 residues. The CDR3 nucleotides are TGTGCCAGCAGCTTCACTAGCAGAAATAAACAAGAGACCCAGTACTTC. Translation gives CASSFTSRNKQETQYF.

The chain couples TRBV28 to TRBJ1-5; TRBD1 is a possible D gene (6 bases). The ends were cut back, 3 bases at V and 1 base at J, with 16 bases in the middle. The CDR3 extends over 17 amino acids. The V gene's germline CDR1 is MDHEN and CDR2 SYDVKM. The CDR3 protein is CASSFRRSGASNQPQHF. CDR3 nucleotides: TGTGCCAGCAGTTTCCGAAGGTCAGGGGCAAGCAATCAGCCCCAGCATTTT. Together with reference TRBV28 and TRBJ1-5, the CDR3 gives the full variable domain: DVKVTQSSRYLVKRTGEKVFLECVQDMDHENMFWYRQDPGLGLRLIYFSYDVKMKEKGDIPEGYSVSREKKERFSLILESASTNQTSMYLCASSFRRSGASNQPQHFGDGTRLSIL.